This is a list of T cell receptor beta chains from one sample in a study of OX40 agonist ivuxolimab in advanced cancers. The repertoire was sequenced with immunoSEQ multiplex PCR; TCRdb's copy has only in-frame clones and lacks some. Here the sample spans more than 100,000 clones, about 93% being singletons. The source was CD4+ or CD8+ T cells sorted from blood, collected in a trial of the OX40 agonist ivuxolimab. The receptors derive from an adult with an advanced solid tumor such as melanoma, head and neck, liver or kidney cancer. The CDR3 runs from the conserved cysteine through the conserved F or W.

TRBV9,CASSVDRGTVDIQYF
TRBV14,CASSQGSGTGETQYF
TRBV28,CASITGTDLNEQYF
TRBV19,CASSIGGTGSQETQYF
TRBV11-3,CASSLGTVGTGELFF
TRBV28,CASTLGGGHQPQHF
TRBV9,CASSVGLAGVYNEQFF
TRBV18,CASSPLAPGPPDTGELFF
TRBV19,CASSAYRSEGTEAFF
TRBV19,CASRRAGTSGRAGEQFF
TRBV28,CASSPGDSQNTEAFF
TRBV4-3,CASSQASLAGGQGDTQYF
TRBV6-1,CASIRGQGGYQPQHF
TRBV5-1,CASSRGLAGGTDTQYF
TRBV27,CASSLIFRTGDNSPLHF
TRBV11-3,CASSSSGTSGAYEQYF
TRBV5-1,CASSLVPGTSGHEQYF
TRBV2,CASRETSGTYEQYF
TRBV9,CASSVGGQPNSPLHF
TRBV9,CASSPRQGRGTEAFF
TRBV28,CAKPRQGTPPPGETQYF
TRBV6-5,CASSPRGGPTDTQYF
TRBV28,CASSPRDFTDTQYF
TRBV7-2,CASSLGIAGGDYEQYF
TRBV11-2,CASSLRAGVGTEAFF
TRBV19,CASSPLDRGPGANVLTF
TRBV7-9,CASSFDVSSYGYTF
TRBV9,CASSVAGTNEKLFF
TRBV15,CATSKGGNTEAFF